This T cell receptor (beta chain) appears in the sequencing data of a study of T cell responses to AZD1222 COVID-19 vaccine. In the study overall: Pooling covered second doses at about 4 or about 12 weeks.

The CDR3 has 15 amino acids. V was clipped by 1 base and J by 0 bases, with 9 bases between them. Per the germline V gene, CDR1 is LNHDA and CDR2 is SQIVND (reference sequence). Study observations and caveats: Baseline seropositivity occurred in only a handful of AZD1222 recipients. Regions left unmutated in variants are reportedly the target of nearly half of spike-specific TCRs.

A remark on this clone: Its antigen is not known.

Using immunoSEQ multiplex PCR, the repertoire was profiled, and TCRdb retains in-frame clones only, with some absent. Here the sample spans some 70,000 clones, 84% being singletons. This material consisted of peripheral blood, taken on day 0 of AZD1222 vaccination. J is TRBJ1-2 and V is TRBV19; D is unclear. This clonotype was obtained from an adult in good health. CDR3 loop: CASSIVGTANYGYTF. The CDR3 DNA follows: TGTGCCAGTAGTATAGTCGGCACTGCTAACTATGGCTACACCTTC.